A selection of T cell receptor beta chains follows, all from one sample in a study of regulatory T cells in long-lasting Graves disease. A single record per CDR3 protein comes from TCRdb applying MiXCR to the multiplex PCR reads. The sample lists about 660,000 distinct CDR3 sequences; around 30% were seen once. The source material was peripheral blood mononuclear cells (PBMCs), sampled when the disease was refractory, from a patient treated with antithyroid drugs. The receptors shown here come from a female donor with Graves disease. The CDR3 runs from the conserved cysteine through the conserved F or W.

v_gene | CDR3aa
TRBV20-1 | CSARDTTNEKLFF
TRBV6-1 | CASSDYRGQGNTGELFF
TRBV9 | CASSVGLAASTDTQYF
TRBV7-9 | CASSALTGGLYGYTF
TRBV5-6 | CASSFRGDAEAFF
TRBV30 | CAWRSGRDNYGYTF
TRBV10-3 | CAISDPGRPATNEKLFF
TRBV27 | CASSFWGNTEAFF
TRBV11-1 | CASSLRSGITGELFF
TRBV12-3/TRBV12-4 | CASSRRYGYTF
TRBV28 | CASSFPLGVSGSEQYF
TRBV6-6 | CASSYSSLLEHYGYTF
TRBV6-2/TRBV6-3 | CASSPQGAVNEKLFF
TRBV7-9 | CASSPWWRRDRDYEQYF
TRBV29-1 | CSVEVAGGPHEQYF
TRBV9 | CASSVGTSGRFEQYF
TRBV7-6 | CASSLALGSGNTIYF